One sample yielded the 14 T cell receptor beta chains listed below, sequenced in a study of OX40 agonist ivuxolimab in advanced cancers. The assay was immunoSEQ multiplex PCR, and TCRdb's table has in-frame clones only and misses some. This sample has about 78,000 clones, with almost 95% found just once. The sequences come from CD4+ or CD8+ T cells sorted from blood, collected in a trial of the OX40 agonist ivuxolimab. Receptors were obtained from an adult with an advanced solid tumor such as melanoma, head and neck, liver or kidney cancer.

This clone was seen just once. The V and J genes are TRBV30 and TRBJ1-1; D may be TRBD1 (5 bases). Germline CDR1 GTSNPN, CDR2 SVGIG (reference sequence). The CDR3 has 15 amino acids. V was trimmed by 8 bases and J by 0 bases, leaving 19 bases between them. This CDR3 reads CALGRGSHMNTEAFF. The CDR3 coding sequence is TGTGCCCTAGGGAGGGGAAGCCACATGAACACTGAAGCTTTCTTT.

The rearrangement joins TRBV5-1 to TRBJ2-7; a possible D gene is TRBD2 (5 bases). Looked up from germline, CDR1 is SGHRS and CDR2 is YFSETQ. Trimming pared 6 bases from V and 6 bases from J, leaving 10 bases between. CDR3 length equals 11 residues. In nucleotides, the CDR3 is TGCGCCAGCACAGAGGGTCTCGAGCAGTACTTC. Translated, it gives CASTEGLEQYF.

This chain joins TRBV7-2 and TRBJ2-5, with D perhaps being TRBD1 or TRBD2 (5 bases each). Germline lookup yields CDR1 SGHTA and CDR2 FQGNSA. The V end was cut by 5 bases, the J end by 2 bases, with 12 bases between. The CDR3 consists of 14 residues. Here the CDR3 reads CASSRKGPQETQYF. The CDR3 DNA follows: TGTGCCAGCAGCCGGAAGGGACCGCAAGAGACCCAGTACTTC.

CDR3 in DNA: TGTGCCAGCAGGGACAGGGAGGACACTGAAGCTTTCTTT. Translation: CASRDREDTEAFF. The genes are TRBV25-1 and TRBJ1-1; 8 bases agree with TRBD1. The V gene's germline CDR1 is MGHDK and CDR2 SYGVNS. J was trimmed by 3 bases and V by 6 bases; bases with no gene match: 3. CDR3 size: 13 residues.

The CDR3 loop reads CAWRGQGGPEAFF. The DNA of the CDR3 is TGTGCCTGGAGGGGACAGGGGGGACCTGAAGCTTTCTTT. The chain carries TRBV30 and TRBJ1-1, with 11 bases lining up with TRBD1. Losses at the gene ends were 3 bases for V and 6 bases for J; bases not matched to a gene: 3. This CDR3 spans 13 amino acids. Germline CDR1 is GTSNPN and CDR2 is SVGIG (reference sequence).

This rearrangement joins TRBV5-1 to TRBJ1-2, with D unclear. The V gene lost 6 bases and the J gene lost 0 bases, with 12 bases spanning the gap. Germline assignment: CDR1 SGHRS and CDR2 YFSETQ. The CDR3 totals 14 residues. CDR3 loop: CASTITASNYGYTF. As DNA, the CDR3 is TGCGCCAGCACCATTACAGCCTCTAACTATGGCTACACCTTC.

As regards this clone: The junction shows a germline mismatch at one end, possibly a read error. The genes are TRBV7-7 and TRBJ1-1, with D unclear. Germline lookup yields CDR1 SSHAT and CDR2 FNYEAQ (reference sequence). The CDR3 covers 13 residues. CDR3 region: CASSVDLNTEAFF. DNA for the CDR3: TGTGCTAGCAGCGTTGACTTGAACACTGAAGCTTTCTTT.

The chain uses TRBV9 and TRBJ2-3, with D unclear. CDR3 size: 16 residues. Germline CDR1 reads SGDLS; CDR2 reads YYNGEE. V lost 0 bases to trimming and J lost 2 bases, with 13 bases between them. In DNA, the CDR3 is TGTGCCAGCAGCGTAGGAGCGTCCGATCTCACAGATACGCAGTATTTT. Residues: CASSVGASDLTDTQYF.

The genes are TRBV5-1 and TRBJ1-6; TRBD1 matches at 9 bases. This CDR3 is 14 amino acids long. J gave up 8 bases and V 4 bases, and 4 bases lay outside the gene matches. Germline V gene data show CDR1 as SGHRS and CDR2 as YFSETQ. CDR3 sequence: CASSRWDRDSPLHF. CDR3 bases: TGCGCCAGCAGCCGGTGGGACAGGGATTCACCCCTCCACTTT.

This rearrangement joins TRBV2 to TRBJ1-3; maybe TRBD1 (6 bases). Trimming took 3 bases from V and 4 from J, leaving 13 bases between them. This CDR3 contains 15 residues. Germline lookup yields CDR1 SNHLY and CDR2 FYNNEI. CDR3 nucleotide sequence: TGTGCCAGCAGTGATCGGGGGGCGCAGGGAAACACCATATATTTT. This sequence encodes CASSDRGAQGNTIYF.

This chain links TRBV19 with TRBJ1-5, with D possibly TRBD1 on 5 matching bases. V lost 5 bases and J lost 5, with 10 bases in between. Germline V CDR1 and CDR2: LNHDA, SQIVND (reference sequence). CDR3 length: 13 residues. The CDR3 region is CASSWDPHQPQHF. CDR3 coding DNA: TGTGCCAGTAGTTGGGACCCCCATCAGCCCCAGCATTTT.

V and J are TRBV7-9 and TRBJ2-1, with D hard to call. The CDR3 length is 14 residues. V gave up 1 base and J gave up 2 bases, with 6 bases separating them. The germline V gene has CDR1 SEHNR and CDR2 FQNEAQ (reference sequence). The CDR3: CASSLEAAYNEQFF. CDR3 bases: TGTGCCAGCAGCTTAGAGGCAGCCTACAATGAGCAGTTCTTC.

The genes are TRBV11-2 and TRBJ2-1; TRBD2 agrees at 11 bases. The junction had 6 bases not matched to a gene; V was cut back by 5 bases and J by 3 bases. There are 16 residues in the CDR3. Germline V gene lookup returns CDR1 SGHAT and CDR2 FQNNGV. The chain's CDR3 is CASSILLAGDYNEQFF. DNA of the CDR3: TGTGCCAGCAGCATCCTACTAGCGGGAGACTACAATGAGCAGTTCTTC.

The chain recombines TRBV6-1 with TRBJ1-5; D uncertain. The CDR3 is 13 residues long. The V gene lost 3 bases and the J gene lost 5 bases, with 8 bases spanning the gap. Germline-derived CDR1 and CDR2 are MNHNS and SASEGT. The CDR3 nucleotides read TGTGCCAGCAGTGATCAGATAGATCAGCCCCAGCATTTT. Protein product: CASSDQIDQPQHF.